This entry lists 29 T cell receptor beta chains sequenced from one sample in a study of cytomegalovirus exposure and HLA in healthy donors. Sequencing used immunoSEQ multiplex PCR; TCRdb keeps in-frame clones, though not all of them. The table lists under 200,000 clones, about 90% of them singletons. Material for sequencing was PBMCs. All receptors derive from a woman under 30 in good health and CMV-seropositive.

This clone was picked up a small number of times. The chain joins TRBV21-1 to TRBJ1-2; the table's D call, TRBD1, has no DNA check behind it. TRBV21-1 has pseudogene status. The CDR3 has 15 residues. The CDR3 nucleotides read TGTGCCAGCAGCAAAGTGCGGGTCAGGGGGAATGGCTACACCTTC. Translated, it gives CASSKVRVRGNGYTF.

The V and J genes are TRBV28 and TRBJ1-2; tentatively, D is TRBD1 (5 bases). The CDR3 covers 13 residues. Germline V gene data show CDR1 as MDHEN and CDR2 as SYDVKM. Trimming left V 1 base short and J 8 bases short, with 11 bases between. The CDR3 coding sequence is TGTGCCAGCAGTTTATTGCAGGGAAAAGGCTACACCTTC. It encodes CASSLLQGKGYTF.

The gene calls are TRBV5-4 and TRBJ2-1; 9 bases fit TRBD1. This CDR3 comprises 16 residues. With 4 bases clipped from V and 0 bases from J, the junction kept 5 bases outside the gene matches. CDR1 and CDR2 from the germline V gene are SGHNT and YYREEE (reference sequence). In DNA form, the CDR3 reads TGTGCCAGCAGCCACGGACAGGGGCGCTCCTACAATGAGCAGTTCTTC. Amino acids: CASSHGQGRSYNEQFF.

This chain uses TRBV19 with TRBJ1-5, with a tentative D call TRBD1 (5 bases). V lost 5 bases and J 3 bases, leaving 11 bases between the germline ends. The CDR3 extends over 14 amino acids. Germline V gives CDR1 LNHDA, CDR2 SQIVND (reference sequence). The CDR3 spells CASSHLGVNQPQHF. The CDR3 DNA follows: TGTGCCAGTAGTCATCTAGGGGTCAATCAGCCCCAGCATTTT.

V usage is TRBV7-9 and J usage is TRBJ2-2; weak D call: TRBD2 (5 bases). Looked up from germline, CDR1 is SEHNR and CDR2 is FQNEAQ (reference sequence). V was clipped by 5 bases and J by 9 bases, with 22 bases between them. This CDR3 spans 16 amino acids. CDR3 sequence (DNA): TGTGCCAGCAGCCCAGTTGTGGGGAGTTTGGATCGGGAGCTGTTTTTT. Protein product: CASSPVVGSLDRELFF.

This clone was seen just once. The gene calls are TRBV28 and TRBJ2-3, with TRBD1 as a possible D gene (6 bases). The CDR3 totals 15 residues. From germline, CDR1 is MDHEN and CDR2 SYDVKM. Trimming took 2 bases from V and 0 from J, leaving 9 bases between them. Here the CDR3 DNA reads TGTGCCAGCAGTTTACTGGGGGCTAGCACAGATACGCAGTATTTT. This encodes CASSLLGASTDTQYF.

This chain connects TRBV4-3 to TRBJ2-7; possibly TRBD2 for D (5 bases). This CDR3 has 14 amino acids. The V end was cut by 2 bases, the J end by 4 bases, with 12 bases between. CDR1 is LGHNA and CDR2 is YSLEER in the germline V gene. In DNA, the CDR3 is TGCGCCAGCAGCCAAAATGCGGCGGGTTACGAGCAGTACTTC. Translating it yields CASSQNAAGYEQYF.

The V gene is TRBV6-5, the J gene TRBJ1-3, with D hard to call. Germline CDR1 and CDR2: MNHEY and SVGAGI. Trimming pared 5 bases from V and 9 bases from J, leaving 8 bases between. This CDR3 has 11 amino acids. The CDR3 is CASSTRGTIYF. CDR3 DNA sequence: TGTGCCAGCAGTACCCGGGGCACCATATATTTT.

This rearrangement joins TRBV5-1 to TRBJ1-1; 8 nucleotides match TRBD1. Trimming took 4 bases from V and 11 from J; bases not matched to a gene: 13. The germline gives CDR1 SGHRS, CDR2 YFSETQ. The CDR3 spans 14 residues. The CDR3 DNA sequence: TGCGCCAGCAGCGGACAGGGATCAAGGTTGGGCGCTTTCTTT. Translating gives CASSGQGSRLGAFF.

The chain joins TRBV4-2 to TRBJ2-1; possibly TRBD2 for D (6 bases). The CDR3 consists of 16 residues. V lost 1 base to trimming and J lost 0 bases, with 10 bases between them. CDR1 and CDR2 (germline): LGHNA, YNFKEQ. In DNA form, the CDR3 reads TGTGCCAGCAGCCAAGGTGGGAGGCGCTCCTACAATGAGCAGTTCTTC. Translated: CASSQGGRRSYNEQFF.

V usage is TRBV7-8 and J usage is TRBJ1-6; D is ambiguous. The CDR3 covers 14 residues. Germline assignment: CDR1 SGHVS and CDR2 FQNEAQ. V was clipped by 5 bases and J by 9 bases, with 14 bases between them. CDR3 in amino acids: CASSPQQLASPLHF. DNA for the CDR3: TGTGCCAGCAGCCCGCAACAGTTGGCTTCACCCCTCCACTTT.

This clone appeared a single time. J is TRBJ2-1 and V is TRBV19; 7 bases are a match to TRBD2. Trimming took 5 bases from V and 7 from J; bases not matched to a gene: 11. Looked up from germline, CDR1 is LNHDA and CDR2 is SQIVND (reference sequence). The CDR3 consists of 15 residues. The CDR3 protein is CASSLPGLPPNEQFF. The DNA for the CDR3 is TGTGCCAGTAGTCTTCCGGGACTACCGCCTAATGAGCAGTTCTTC.

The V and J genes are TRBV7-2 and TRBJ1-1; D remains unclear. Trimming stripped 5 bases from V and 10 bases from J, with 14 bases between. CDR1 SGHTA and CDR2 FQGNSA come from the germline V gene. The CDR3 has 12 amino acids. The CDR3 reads CASSLVEAVAFF. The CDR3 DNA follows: TGTGCCAGCAGCCTAGTAGAGGCGGTAGCTTTCTTT.

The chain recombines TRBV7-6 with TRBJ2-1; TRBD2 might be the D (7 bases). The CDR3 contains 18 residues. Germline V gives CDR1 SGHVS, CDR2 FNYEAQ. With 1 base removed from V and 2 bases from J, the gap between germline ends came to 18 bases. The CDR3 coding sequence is TGTGCCAGCAGCTTAGATGTATCGGGGGGCCACACCTACAATGAGCAGTTCTTC. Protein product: CASSLDVSGGHTYNEQFF.

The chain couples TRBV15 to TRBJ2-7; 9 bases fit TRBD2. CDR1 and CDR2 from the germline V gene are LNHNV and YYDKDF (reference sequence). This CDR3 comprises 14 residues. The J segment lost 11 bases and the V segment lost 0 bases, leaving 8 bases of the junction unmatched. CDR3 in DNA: TGTGCCACCAGCAGAGATTCACTAGCGGGTGAGGAGTACTTC. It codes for CATSRDSLAGEEYF.

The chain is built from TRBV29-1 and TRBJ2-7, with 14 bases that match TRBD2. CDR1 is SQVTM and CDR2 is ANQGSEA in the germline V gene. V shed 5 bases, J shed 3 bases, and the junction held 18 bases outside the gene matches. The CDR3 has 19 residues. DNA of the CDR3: TGCAGCGTTACCGCTGAAGGGACTAGCGGGAGTTATGTGATCTACGAGCAGTACTTC. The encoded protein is CSVTAEGTSGSYVIYEQYF.

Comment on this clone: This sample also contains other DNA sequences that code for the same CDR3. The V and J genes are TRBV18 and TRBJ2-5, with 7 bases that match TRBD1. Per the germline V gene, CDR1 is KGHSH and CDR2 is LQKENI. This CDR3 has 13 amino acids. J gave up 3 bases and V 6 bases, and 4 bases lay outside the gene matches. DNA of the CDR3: TGTGCCAGCTCTCCGGGACAGAAAGAGACCCAGTACTTC. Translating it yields CASSPGQKETQYF.

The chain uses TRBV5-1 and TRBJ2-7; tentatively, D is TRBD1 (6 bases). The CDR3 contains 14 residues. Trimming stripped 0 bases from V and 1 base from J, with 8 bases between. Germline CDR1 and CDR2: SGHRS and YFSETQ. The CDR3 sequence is CASSLVQGSYEQYF. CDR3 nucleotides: TGCGCCAGCAGCTTGGTACAGGGATCCTACGAGCAGTACTTC.

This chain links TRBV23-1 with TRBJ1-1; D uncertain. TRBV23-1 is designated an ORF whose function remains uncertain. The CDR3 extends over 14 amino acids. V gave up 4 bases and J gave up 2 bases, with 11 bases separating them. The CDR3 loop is CASSPIGENTEAFF. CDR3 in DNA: TGCGCCAGCAGTCCCATCGGGGAAAACACTGAAGCTTTCTTT.

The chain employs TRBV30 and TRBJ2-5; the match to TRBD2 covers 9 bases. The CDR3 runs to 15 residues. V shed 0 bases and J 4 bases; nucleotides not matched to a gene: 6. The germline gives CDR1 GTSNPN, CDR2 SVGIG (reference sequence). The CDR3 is CAWSVLAGIGETQYF. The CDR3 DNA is TGTGCCTGGAGTGTCCTAGCGGGGATTGGAGAGACCCAGTACTTC.

The CDR3 bases are TGTGCCAGCAGCGAAACTGACAGGGGCGGCTATCAGCCCCAGCATTTT. It translates to CASSETDRGGYQPQHF. The rearrangement links TRBV6-1 to TRBJ1-5; 8 nucleotides agree with TRBD1. The CDR3 is made up of 16 amino acids. CDR1 MNHNS and CDR2 SASEGT come from the germline V gene. The trim removed 6 bases at V and 5 bases at J, leaving 12 bases unmatched.

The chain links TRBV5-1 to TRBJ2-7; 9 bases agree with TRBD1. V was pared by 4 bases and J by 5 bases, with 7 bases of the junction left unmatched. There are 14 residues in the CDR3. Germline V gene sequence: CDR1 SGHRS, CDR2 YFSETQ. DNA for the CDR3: TGCGCCAGCAGCCAGGGACAGGGTCGCGACGAGCAGTACTTC. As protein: CASSQGQGRDEQYF.

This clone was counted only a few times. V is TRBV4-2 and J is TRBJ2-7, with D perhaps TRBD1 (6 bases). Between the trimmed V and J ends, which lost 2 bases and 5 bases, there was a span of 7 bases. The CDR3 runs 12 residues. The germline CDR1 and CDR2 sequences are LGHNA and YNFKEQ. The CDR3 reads CASSQQGHEQYF. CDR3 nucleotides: TGTGCCAGCAGCCAACAGGGGCACGAGCAGTACTTC.

The CDR3 coding sequence is TGTGCCAGCAGTACCCGACAGGGGGAAGAAAATGGCTACACCTTC. It encodes CASSTRQGEENGYTF. This chain links TRBV2 with TRBJ1-2; 9 bases fit TRBD1. The length of the CDR3 is 15 residues. The V segment lost 5 bases and the J segment 6 bases; nucleotides outside the gene matches: 10. Germline V gene lookup returns CDR1 SNHLY and CDR2 FYNNEI.

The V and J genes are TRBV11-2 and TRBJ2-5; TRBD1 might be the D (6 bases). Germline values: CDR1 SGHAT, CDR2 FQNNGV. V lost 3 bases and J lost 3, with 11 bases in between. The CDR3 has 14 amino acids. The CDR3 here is CASSLYPGEETQYF. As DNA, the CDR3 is TGTGCCAGCAGCTTGTACCCAGGGGAAGAGACCCAGTACTTC.

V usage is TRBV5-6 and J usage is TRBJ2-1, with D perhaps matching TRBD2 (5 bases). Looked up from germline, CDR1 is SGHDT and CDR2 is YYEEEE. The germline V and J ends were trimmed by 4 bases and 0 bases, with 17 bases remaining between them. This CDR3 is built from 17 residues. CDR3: CASSPSTATSSYNEQFF. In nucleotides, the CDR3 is TGTGCCAGCAGCCCATCAACAGCCACTAGCTCCTACAATGAGCAGTTCTTC.

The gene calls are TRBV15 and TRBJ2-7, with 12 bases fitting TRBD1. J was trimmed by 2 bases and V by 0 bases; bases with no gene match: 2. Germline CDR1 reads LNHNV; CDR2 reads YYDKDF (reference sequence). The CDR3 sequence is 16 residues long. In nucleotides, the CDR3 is TGTGCCACCAGCAGAGATCGGGACAGGGGGCCCTACGAGCAGTACTTC. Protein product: CATSRDRDRGPYEQYF.

DNA for the CDR3: TGTGCCAGCAGTGAAACAGGAAACACCATATATTTT. It encodes CASSETGNTIYF. The genes are TRBV6-1 and TRBJ1-3; no reliable D call. V lost 2 bases to trimming and J lost 4 bases, with 3 bases between them. The length of the CDR3 is 12 residues. Germline V lookup: CDR1 MNHNS, CDR2 SASEGT.

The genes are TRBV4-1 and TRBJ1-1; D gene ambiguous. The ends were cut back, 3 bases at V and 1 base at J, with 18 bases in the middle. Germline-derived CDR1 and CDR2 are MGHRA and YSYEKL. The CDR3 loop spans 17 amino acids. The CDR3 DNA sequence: TGCGCCAGCAGCCACCTAGCCAGTACCTATAAGAACACTGAAGCTTTCTTT. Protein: CASSHLASTYKNTEAFF.